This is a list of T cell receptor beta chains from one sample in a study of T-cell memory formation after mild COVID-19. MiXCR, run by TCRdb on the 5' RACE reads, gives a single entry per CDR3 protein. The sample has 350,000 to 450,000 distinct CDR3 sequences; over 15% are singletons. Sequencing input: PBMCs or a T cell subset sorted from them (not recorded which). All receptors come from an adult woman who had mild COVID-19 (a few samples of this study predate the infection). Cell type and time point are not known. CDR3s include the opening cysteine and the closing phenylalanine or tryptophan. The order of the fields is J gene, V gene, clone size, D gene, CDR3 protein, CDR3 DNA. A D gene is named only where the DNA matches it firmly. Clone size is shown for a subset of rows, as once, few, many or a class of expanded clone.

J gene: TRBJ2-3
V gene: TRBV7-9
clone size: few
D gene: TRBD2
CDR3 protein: CASSWRLAGATEDTQYF
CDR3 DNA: TGTGCCAGCAGCTGGAGACTAGCGGGAGCTACGGAAGATACGCAGTATTTT

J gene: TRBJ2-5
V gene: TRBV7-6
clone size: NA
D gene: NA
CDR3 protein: CASSLNAGAETQYF
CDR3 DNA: TGTGCCAGCAGCCTGAACGCGGGGGCAGAGACCCAGTACTTC

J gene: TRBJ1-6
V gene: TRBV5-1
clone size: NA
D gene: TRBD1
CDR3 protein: CASSRPDRDSPLHF
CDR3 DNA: TGCGCCAGCAGCCGCCCAGACAGGGACTCACCCCTCCACTTT

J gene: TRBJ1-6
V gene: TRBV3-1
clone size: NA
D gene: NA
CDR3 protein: CATGPSGNSPLHF
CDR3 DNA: TGTGCAACCGGGCCTTCGGGGAATTCACCCCTCCACTTT

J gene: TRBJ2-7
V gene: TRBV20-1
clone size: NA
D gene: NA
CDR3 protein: CSAKQGTDEQYF
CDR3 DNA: TGCAGTGCTAAGCAGGGTACCGACGAGCAGTACTTC

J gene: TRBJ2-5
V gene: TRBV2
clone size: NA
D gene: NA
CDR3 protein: CASKYQETLYF
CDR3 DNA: TGTGCCAGCAAGTACCAAGAGACCCTGTACTTC

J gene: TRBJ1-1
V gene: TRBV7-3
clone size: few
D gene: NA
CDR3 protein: CASSQRAGFSPEAFF
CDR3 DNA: TGTGCCAGCAGCCAAAGAGCGGGCTTTTCCCCTGAAGCTTTCTTT

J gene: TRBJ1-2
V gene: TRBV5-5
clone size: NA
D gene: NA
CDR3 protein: CASSKEPGTTNYGYTF
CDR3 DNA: TGTGCCAGCAGCAAAGAACCCGGGACAACTAACTATGGCTACACCTTC

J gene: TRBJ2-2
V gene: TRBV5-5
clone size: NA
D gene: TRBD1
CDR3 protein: CASTEDRGRITGELFF
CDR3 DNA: TGTGCCAGCACCGAAGACAGGGGGCGGATCACCGGGGAGCTGTTTTTT

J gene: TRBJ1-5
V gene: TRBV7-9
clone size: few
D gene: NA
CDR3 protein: CASSIDNSNQPQHF
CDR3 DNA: TGTGCCAGCAGCATAGACAACAGCAATCAGCCCCAGCATTTT

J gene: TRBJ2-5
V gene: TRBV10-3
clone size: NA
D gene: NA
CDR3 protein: CAIRESFGQETQYF
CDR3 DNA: TGTGCCATCAGGGAGTCTTTCGGACAAGAGACCCAGTACTTC

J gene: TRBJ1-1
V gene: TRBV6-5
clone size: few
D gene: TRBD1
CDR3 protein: CASSYQQGRAEAFF
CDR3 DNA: TGTGCCAGCAGTTACCAACAGGGGCGGGCTGAAGCTTTCTTT

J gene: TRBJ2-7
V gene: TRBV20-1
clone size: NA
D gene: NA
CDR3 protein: CSADRDTFYEQYF
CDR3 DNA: TGCAGTGCGGACCGGGACACCTTCTACGAGCAGTACTTC

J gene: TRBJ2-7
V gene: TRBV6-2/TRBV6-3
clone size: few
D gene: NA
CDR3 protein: CASSWGTEQYF
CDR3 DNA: TGTGCCAGCAGTTGGGGGACCGAGCAGTACTTC

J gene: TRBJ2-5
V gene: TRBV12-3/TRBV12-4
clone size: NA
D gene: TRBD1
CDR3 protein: CASSLRQGSETQYF
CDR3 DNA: TGTGCCAGCAGTTTAAGACAGGGGTCGGAGACCCAGTACTTC

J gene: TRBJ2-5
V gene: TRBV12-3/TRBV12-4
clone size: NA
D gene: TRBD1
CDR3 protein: CASSQDRVGETQYF
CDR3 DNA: TGTGCCAGCAGCCAAGACAGGGTTGGGGAGACCCAGTACTTC

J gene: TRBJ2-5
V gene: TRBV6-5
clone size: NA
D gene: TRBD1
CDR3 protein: CASMSIRTRGQETQYF
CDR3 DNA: TGTGCCAGCATGTCAATTCGTACCAGGGGGCAAGAGACCCAGTACTTC

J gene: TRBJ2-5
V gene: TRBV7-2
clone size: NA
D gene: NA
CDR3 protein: CASSRHLSETQYF
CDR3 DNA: TGTGCCAGCAGCCGACACCTCTCAGAGACCCAGTACTTC

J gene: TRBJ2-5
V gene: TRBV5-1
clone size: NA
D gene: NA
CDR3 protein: CASISGAPQETQYF
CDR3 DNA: TGCGCCAGCATCAGTGGAGCGCCCCAAGAGACCCAGTACTTC

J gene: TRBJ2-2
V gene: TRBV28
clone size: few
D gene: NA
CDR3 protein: CATTENTGELFF
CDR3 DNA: TGTGCGACGACAGAGAACACCGGGGAGCTGTTTTTT

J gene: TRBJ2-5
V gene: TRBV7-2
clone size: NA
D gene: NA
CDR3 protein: CASSLVLKVETQYF
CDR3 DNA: TGTGCCAGCAGCTTAGTACTCAAGGTGGAGACCCAGTACTTC

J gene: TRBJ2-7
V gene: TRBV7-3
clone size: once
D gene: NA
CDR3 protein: CASSLMGPFDEQYF
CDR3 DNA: TGTGCCAGCAGCTTAATGGGCCCTTTCGACGAGCAGTACTTC

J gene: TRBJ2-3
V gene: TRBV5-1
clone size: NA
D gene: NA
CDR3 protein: CASSEQGNTDTQYF
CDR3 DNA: TGCGCCAGCAGCGAACAGGGTAACACAGATACGCAGTATTTT

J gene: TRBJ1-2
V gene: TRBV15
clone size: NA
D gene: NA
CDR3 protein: CATSRDRGPEGGYTF
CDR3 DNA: TGTGCCACCAGCAGAGATCGAGGGCCTGAGGGGGGCTACACCTTC

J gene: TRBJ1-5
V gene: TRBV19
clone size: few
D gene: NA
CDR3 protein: CASKAGAGNQPQHF
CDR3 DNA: TGTGCCAGTAAGGCAGGGGCAGGCAATCAGCCCCAGCATTTT

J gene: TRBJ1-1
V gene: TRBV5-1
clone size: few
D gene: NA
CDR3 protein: CASRVAGTSNTEAFF
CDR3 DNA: TGCGCCAGCAGGGTGGCAGGGACCTCGAACACTGAAGCTTTCTTT

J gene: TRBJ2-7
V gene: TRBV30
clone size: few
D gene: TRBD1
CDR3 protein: CACRPGQGFGYEQYF
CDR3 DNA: TGTGCCTGCCGGCCGGGACAGGGTTTTGGCTACGAGCAGTACTTC

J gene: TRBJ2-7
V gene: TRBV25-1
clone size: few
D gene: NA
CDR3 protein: CASSGGGGRYEQYF
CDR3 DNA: TGTGCCAGCAGTGGAGGTGGGGGTCGGTACGAGCAGTACTTC

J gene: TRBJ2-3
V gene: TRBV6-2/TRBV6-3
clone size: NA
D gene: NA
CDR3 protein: CASSFSRARYYTDTQYF
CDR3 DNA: TGTGCCAGCAGTTTCTCCAGGGCCCGCTATTACACAGATACGCAGTATTTT

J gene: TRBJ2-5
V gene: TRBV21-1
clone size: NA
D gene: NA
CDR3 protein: CASRLLDGRETQYF
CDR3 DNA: TGTGCCAGCAGATTATTGGACGGGCGGGAGACCCAGTACTTC

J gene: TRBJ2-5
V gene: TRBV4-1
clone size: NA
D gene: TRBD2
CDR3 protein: CASSGTSGEETQYF
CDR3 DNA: TGCGCCAGCTCGGGGACTAGCGGGGAAGAGACCCAGTACTTC

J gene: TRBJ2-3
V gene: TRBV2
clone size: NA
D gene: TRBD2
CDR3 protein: CASQREVTDTQYF
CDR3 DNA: TGTGCCAGCCAGCGGGAGGTCACAGATACGCAGTATTTT

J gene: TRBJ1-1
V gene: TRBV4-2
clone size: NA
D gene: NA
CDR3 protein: CASSQVPRLAFF
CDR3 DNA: TGTGCCAGCAGCCAAGTGCCGCGTCTGGCTTTCTTT

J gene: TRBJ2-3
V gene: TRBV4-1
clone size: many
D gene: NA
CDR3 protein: CASSQEGDTQYF
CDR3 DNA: TGCGCCAGCAGCCAAGAAGGGGATACGCAGTATTTT

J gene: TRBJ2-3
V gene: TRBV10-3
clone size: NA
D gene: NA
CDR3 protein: CAISDSSEGDTQYF
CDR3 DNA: TGTGCCATCAGTGACAGCTCTGAGGGAGATACGCAGTATTTT

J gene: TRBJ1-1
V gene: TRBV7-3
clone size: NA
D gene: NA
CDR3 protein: CASSLAGQHTEAFF
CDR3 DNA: TGTGCCAGCAGCTTAGCAGGACAGCACACTGAAGCTTTCTTT

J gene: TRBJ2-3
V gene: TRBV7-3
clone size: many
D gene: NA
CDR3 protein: CASSSRAYTDTQYF
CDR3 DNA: TGTGCCAGCAGCTCCAGAGCCTACACAGATACGCAGTATTTT

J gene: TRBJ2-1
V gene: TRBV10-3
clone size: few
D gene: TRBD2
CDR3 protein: CAISPGLANNEQFF
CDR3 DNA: TGTGCCATCAGTCCGGGACTAGCAAACAATGAGCAGTTCTTC

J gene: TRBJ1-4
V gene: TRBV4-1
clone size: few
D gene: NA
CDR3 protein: CASSRGATRDNEKLFF
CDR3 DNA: TGCGCCAGCAGCCGGGGGGCCACCCGGGATAATGAAAAACTGTTTTTT

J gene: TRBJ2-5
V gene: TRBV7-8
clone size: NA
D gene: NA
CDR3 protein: CASSSSTSGETQYF
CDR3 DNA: NA

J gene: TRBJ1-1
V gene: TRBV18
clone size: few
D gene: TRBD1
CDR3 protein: CASSPSTGDTEAFF
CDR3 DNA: TGTGCCAGCTCACCCTCGACAGGGGACACTGAAGCTTTCTTT

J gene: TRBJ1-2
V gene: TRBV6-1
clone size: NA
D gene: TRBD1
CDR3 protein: CASRDRDRGPRGYGYTF
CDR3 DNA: TGTGCCAGCAGGGACCGGGACAGGGGGCCCAGGGGCTATGGCTACACCTTC